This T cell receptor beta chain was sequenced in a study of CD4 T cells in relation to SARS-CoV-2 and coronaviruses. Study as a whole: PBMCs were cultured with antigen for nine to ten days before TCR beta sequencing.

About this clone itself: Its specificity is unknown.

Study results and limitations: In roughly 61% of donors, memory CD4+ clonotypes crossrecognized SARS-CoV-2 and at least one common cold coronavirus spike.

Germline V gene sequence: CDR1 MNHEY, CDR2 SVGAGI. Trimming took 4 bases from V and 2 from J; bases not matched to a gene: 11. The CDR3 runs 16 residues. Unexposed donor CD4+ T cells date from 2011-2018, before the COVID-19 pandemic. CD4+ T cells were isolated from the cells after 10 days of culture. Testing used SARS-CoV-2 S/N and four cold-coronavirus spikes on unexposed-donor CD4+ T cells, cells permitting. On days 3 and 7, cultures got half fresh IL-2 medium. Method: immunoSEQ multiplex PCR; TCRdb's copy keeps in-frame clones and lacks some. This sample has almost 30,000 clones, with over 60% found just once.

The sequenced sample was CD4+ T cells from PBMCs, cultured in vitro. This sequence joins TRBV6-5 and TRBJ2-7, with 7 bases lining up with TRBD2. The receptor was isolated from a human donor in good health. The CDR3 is CASSFNQRDYAYEQYF. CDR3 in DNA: TGTGCCAGCAGTTTCAACCAGCGGGATTACGCCTACGAGCAGTACTTC.